This is a list of T cell receptor beta chains from one sample in a study of T cells in Graves' hyperthyroidism and ophthalmopathy. TCRdb re-called the multiplex PCR reads with MiXCR, one entry per CDR3 protein. This sample has roughly 500,000 distinct CDR3 sequences, with roughly 14% found just once. The sequencing sample was made of blood. These receptors were collected from a woman in her twenties or thirties with Graves' hyperthyroidism that later progressed to Graves' ophthalmopathy. The CDR3 runs from the conserved cysteine through the conserved F or W. The D gene is left open where the match is weak. A clone size is listed for some rows: how often the clone was seen (once, few, many), or a class if it is expanded.

-	TRBV13	many	TRBJ1-2	CASSLQAANYGYTF	TGTGCCAGCAGCTTACAGGCAGCTAACTATGGCTACACCTTC
-	TRBV11-1	many	TRBJ1-4	CASSLRRSEKLFF	TGTGCCAGCAGCTTAAGGAGGAGCGAAAAACTGTTTTTT
-	TRBV9	many	TRBJ2-7	CASSVGGSAISYEQYF	TGTGCCAGCAGCGTAGGGGGTAGCGCTATCTCCTACGAGCAGTACTTC
TRBD2	TRBV3-1	-	TRBJ2-2	CASSQHLAGVTGELFF	TGTGCCAGCAGCCAACACCTAGCGGGAGTCACCGGGGAGCTGTTTTTT
TRBD2	TRBV5-1	many	TRBJ2-1	CASSFSGGSGDEQFF	TGCGCCAGCAGCTTCTCGGGAGGATCCGGGGATGAGCAGTTCTTC
TRBD2	TRBV12-3/TRBV12-4	many	TRBJ2-3	CASNPTSGSTDTQYF	TGTGCCAGCAATCCAACTAGCGGGAGCACAGATACGCAGTATTTT
-	TRBV7-7	many	TRBJ2-3	CASSLTSRQGTSTDTQYF	TGTGCTAGCAGCCTTACCTCACGGCAGGGGACTAGCACAGATACGCAGTATTTT
-	TRBV3-1	many	TRBJ2-7	CASSQPNSYEQYF	TGTGCCAGCAGCCAGCCCAACTCCTACGAGCAGTACTTC
-	TRBV18	-	TRBJ2-7	CASSPLQGREQYF	TGTGCCAGCTCACCTTTACAGGGCCGCGAGCAGTACTTC
TRBD2	TRBV9	few	TRBJ2-6	CASSPVGGESGANVLTF	TGTGCCAGCAGCCCGGTGGGGGGGGAATCTGGGGCCAACGTCCTGACTTTC
-	TRBV3-1	many	TRBJ2-7	CASSHRDSEGEQYF	TGTGCCAGCAGCCACCGGGACTCCGAGGGGGAGCAGTACTTC
-	TRBV4-2	many	TRBJ2-1	CASSQDPPSVLGHEQFF	TGTGCCAGCAGCCAAGATCCCCCTAGCGTTTTAGGTCATGAGCAGTTCTTC
TRBD2	TRBV3-1	many	TRBJ2-3	CASSQVAGGRGDTQYF	TGTGCCAGCAGCCAGGTTGCGGGAGGGCGTGGAGATACGCAGTATTTT
-	TRBV4-1	-	TRBJ2-3	CASSQPDGPPDTDTQYF	TGCGCCAGCAGCCAACCCGACGGACCGCCCGACACAGATACGCAGTATTTT
TRBD1	TRBV7-2	-	TRBJ1-4	CASSEGQGEKLFF	TGTGCCAGCAGCGAGGGACAGGGTGAAAAACTGTTTTTT
TRBD2	TRBV28	many	TRBJ2-1	CASSLMGLAAFSDEQFF	TGTGCCAGCAGTTTAATGGGACTAGCTGCATTTTCCGATGAGCAGTTCTTC
TRBD1	TRBV11-1	once	TRBJ1-6	CASSLGQGERSYNSPLHF	TGTGCCAGCAGCTTGGGACAGGGGGAAAGGTCCTATAATTCACCCCTCCACTTT
-	TRBV30	few	TRBJ2-7	CAWSSFRLGEQYF	TGTGCCTGGAGTTCTTTCCGGTTAGGCGAGCAGTACTTC
-	TRBV10-3	-	TRBJ2-7	CAISETGNHEQYF	TGTGCCATCAGTGAGACAGGTAACCACGAGCAGTACTTC
-	TRBV11-3	many	TRBJ1-1	CASSLMGSGWNTEAFF	TGTGCCAGCAGCTTAATGGGGTCGGGATGGAACACTGAAGCTTTCTTT
TRBD2	TRBV11-2	many	TRBJ2-3	CASSLGGRERDTQYF	TGTGCCAGCAGCTTAGGTGGGCGGGAGCGGGATACGCAGTATTTT
-	TRBV5-5	-	TRBJ2-1	CASSQGLPNEQFF	TGTGCCAGCAGCCAGGGACTTCCCAATGAGCAGTTCTTC
-	TRBV18	-	TRBJ2-1	CASSPQSDNEQFF	TGTGCCAGCTCACCACAATCAGACAATGAGCAGTTCTTC